These 6 T cell receptor beta chains originate from one sample sequenced in a study of shared clonotypes between healthy human individuals. The data were produced by immunoSEQ multiplex PCR, yet TCRdb's version contains in-frame clones alone and is incomplete. The data contain hundreds of thousands of clones, around 95% of them singletons. Selected positively for CCR7 and CD45RO-negative, naive CD8 cells excluded terminally differentiated effector memory CD45RA+ cells. Sequenced: naive CD8+ T cells sorted from blood. Every receptor here comes from a woman younger than 45 in good health.

This clone was picked up one time. V gene TRBV29-1 combines with J gene TRBJ2-1; 12 positions agree with TRBD2. Unmatched junction bases numbered 6, after V lost 3 bases and J lost 9 bases. The V gene's germline CDR1 is SQVTM and CDR2 ANQGSEA. The CDR3 covers 14 residues. CDR3 DNA: TGCAGCGTTGAGGAGGCTAGCGGGAGGGGTGAGCAGTTCTTC. As protein: CSVEEASGRGEQFF.

This sequence joins TRBV28 and TRBJ2-7; TRBD2 matches at 14 bases. Germline values: CDR1 MDHEN, CDR2 SYDVKM. After removal of 4 bases from V and 11 bases from J, the junction contained 7 bases not matched to a gene. The CDR3 spans 14 residues. The CDR3 spells CASSSPGLAGAEYF. The CDR3 bases are TGTGCCAGCAGTTCCCCGGGACTAGCGGGAGCCGAGTACTTC.

The chain joins TRBV7-9 to TRBJ2-7; the match to TRBD1 covers 7 bases. The CDR3 consists of 14 residues. Germline CDR1 SEHNR, CDR2 FQNEAQ (reference sequence). After removal of 4 bases from V and 1 base from J, the junction contained 4 bases not matched to a gene. The CDR3, as DNA: TGTGCCAGCAGCTCTGGGACAGATTCCTACGAGCAGTACTTC. It is translated as CASSSGTDSYEQYF.

The V and J genes are TRBV13 and TRBJ1-3; D gene uncertain. Germline-derived CDR1 and CDR2 are PRHDT and FYEKMQ (reference sequence). With 2 bases removed from V and 4 bases from J, the gap between germline ends came to 3 bases. This CDR3 has 12 residues. This chain's CDR3 is CASSLNGNTIYF. DNA of the CDR3: TGTGCCAGCAGCTTAAACGGAAACACCATATATTTT.

DNA of the CDR3: TGCGCCAGCACCACGCCGGGGGAAGAAAACGAGCAGTACTTC. Translation: CASTTPGEENEQYF. This chain joins TRBV5-1 and TRBJ2-7, with D possibly TRBD2 on 6 matching bases. Germline CDR1 is SGHRS and CDR2 is YFSETQ. This CDR3 comprises 14 residues. The germline V and J ends were trimmed by 6 bases and 5 bases, with 18 bases remaining between them. Full variable domain (missing parts from reference TRBV5-1 and TRBJ2-7): KAGVTQTPRYLIKTRGQQVTLSCSPISGHRSVSWYQQTPGQGLQFLFEYFSETQRNKGNFPGRFSGRQFSNSRSEMNVSTLELGDSALYLCASTTPGEENEQYFGPGTRLTVT.

The rearrangement joins TRBV5-4 to TRBJ2-1, with D hard to call. The germline CDR1 and CDR2 sequences are SGHNT and YYREEE (reference sequence). V lost 1 base and J lost 5, with 7 bases in between. This CDR3 is built from 13 residues. The chain's CDR3 is CASSLSYNNEQFF. The CDR3 DNA reads as TGTGCCAGCAGCTTGAGTTACAACAATGAGCAGTTCTTC.